This record concerns one TCR beta chain sequence. Its antigen is as yet unknown. This entry belongs to a study of shared clonotypes between healthy human individuals. Looked up from germline, CDR1 is SEHNR and CDR2 is FQNEAQ (reference sequence). CDR3 size: 16 residues. The V gene lost 5 bases and the J gene lost 6 bases, with 20 bases spanning the gap. The table came from immunoSEQ multiplex PCR; TCRdb's copy has only in-frame clones and leaves some out. The sample includes over a million clones, around 95% of them seen just once. General study results and limits: Tissue TCR repertoires likely differ from these blood-only repertoires.

The V call is TRBV7-9, the J call TRBJ2-1; D may be TRBD1 (5 bases). The TCR originated in a man aged 25-45 years in good health. The sequenced sample consisted of naive CD4+ T cells sorted from blood. This sample's subset: CD45RA+ positively selected. CDR3 sequence: CASSPRQWTRGNEQFF. For the CDR3, the DNA is TGTGCCAGCAGCCCCCGACAGTGGACGAGAGGCAATGAGCAGTTCTTC.